The clone carrying this TCR beta chain was seen more than once but under ten times. As yet, its antigen is unknown. The data stem from a study of T-cell memory formation after mild COVID-19. The study's findings and limits: Clones that contracted from day 15 to 85 had balanced CD4/CD8; later expanders were CD4+ biased. What remained unconfirmed was the SARS-CoV-2 specificity of second-wave clones peaking on day 37.

TCRdb used MiXCR to reprocess the 5' RACE reads, holding one entry per CDR3 protein. The table has 450,000 to 700,000 distinct CDR3 sequences, approximately 18% seen once. This receptor was identified in an adult woman who had mild COVID-19 (a few samples of this study predate the infection). Cell type and time point are not known. Material: PBMCs or a T cell subset sorted from them (not recorded which).

CDR3 sequence: CSVKDREVMGTDTQYF. The CDR3 nucleotides are TGCAGCGTAAAAGACAGGGAGGTCATGGGCACAGATACGCAGTATTTT. The chain carries TRBV29-1 and TRBJ2-3; D perhaps matches TRBD1 (7 bases). From germline, CDR1 is SQVTM and CDR2 ANQGSEA. CDR3 length equals 16 residues. Trimming shortened V by 6 bases and J by 1 base, and 20 bases separated the two germline ends.